Described below is a single T cell receptor (beta chain) sequence and its context. This clone was found a few times. There is no known antigen for this receptor. No clone much larger than this one lies a single base away; base qualities are absent. The data originate from a study of cytomegalovirus exposure and HLA in healthy donors (dated by TCRdb to 2016 to 2017). For the study in its entirety: In an earlier analysis of approximately 500 of the donors, 276 Gb of sequence data and 100 million or so unique TCR beta sequences from roughly 190 million T cells were reported. An early release that covered fewer than 750 HLA-typed donors contained 300 to 350 gigabases of sequencing data and tens of millions of unique TCR sequences. Of the 350 to 400 genotyped donors, approximately 80% fell in the genetic ancestry cluster associated with self-reported Caucasian donors. The study aimed to test whether cataloging public T cell receptors could reveal signatures of past pathogen exposure. The study profiled the T cell repertoires of more than 500 subjects by immunosequencing and related them to cytomegalovirus serostatus. Along with the roughly 670-subject first cohort, a separate validation cohort of over a hundred different subjects was used. To predict cytomegalovirus infection status, the study combined high-throughput TCR immunosequencing, statistical association of individual TCRs with disease status, and machine learning. A later analysis re-examined previously published TCR beta repertoires from over 500 donors and added high-resolution HLA genotyping to investigate patterns of TCR occurrence. Rather than using new phenotypic data, the later analysis identified candidate immune exposures from TCR beta sequences and from how often those sequences occurred across donors. An earlier analysis of roughly 600 of the donors used high-throughput TCR beta sequencing to judge whether each TCR beta V gene segment behaved as functional or pseudogenic. Donor age, sex, ethnicity and CMV serostatus were compiled alongside the repertoire data. A later genetic analysis took genome-wide SNP genotypes for about three fifths of the 666 donors and used that subset as a discovery cohort. All discovery cohort repertoires had been generated using a single sequencing platform. HLA typing covered class I and class II loci at four-digit resolution. The number of donors typed differed by locus, with about 629-630 for A, B, C, DRB1 and DQB1, roughly 520 for DQA1, nearly 610 for DPA1, and approximately 470 for DPB1. A few DR-DQ haplotypes were handled as single units for association and clustering because linkage in the cohort was strong. Among roughly 400 genotyped donors of the cohort, an average of around 250,000 unique TCR beta nucleotide sequences was sequenced per donor, of which roughly 18% were non-productive. The study at large found these results: The study gave a list of some 150 TCR beta chains associated with cytomegalovirus. Compared with the roughly 600-donor mean, donors in an Asian-associated ancestry cluster had fewer N-insertions in productive TCRs, according to a later genetic analysis. Correlated functional status among segregating V segments might be attributable to linkage disequilibrium, but an unknown experimental factor could not be ruled out. According to the authors, the approach could potentially be generalized to other disease states and immunological phenotypes. In a later genetic analysis, a missense DCLRE1C variant was associated with V-gene and J-gene trimming of TCR beta chains, and the association was replicated in an independent cohort. The 87-base-pair reads could not distinguish some IMGT-functional V segments, including TRBV6-2 and TRBV6-3, so those segments were excluded. Because counts were too low, roughly 18 rarely observed V segments, including chromosome 9 orphons, were left out of the earlier analysis of several hundred of the donors. In an earlier analysis of fewer than 750 of the donors, most TCR beta V segments were observed in productive rearrangements about 90% or about 30% of the time, broadly matching IMGT annotations. The classifier was reported to diagnose cytomegalovirus status with high specificity and sensitivity in both the original and validation cohorts. Most TCR sequences were seen in very few donors, while some public TCRs were found in many individuals. Assigning TCR associations to individual alleles was difficult when HLA alleles, especially DR and DQ, strongly co-occurred. Several of the top co-occurrence clusters appeared to be linked to parvovirus B19, influenza, CMV and Epstein-Barr virus, according to a later analysis. The sequencing pipeline was judged likely to have produced a cluster of highly shared sequence variants as a technical artifact. A further reported finding was that TCR beta sequences accurately predicted the HLA-A and HLA-B alleles for most subjects in the first cohort. Most CMV-associated TCR beta chains appeared to be HLA-restricted in a later analysis, and the HLA associations seemed to be driven largely by CMV exposure. Presence/absence analyses assumed roughly uniform sequencing depth across donors, an assumption that may not hold. At a false discovery rate of 0.05, a later analysis linked 16,951 TCR beta sequences to specific HLA alleles. A few of the identified cytomegalovirus-associated TCR beta chains were confirmed in vitro to be specific for cytomegalovirus antigens. In a later analysis, TCR association rates were found to vary across HLA loci, with the most associated TCRs seen for DRB1 alleles and the fewest for HLA-C alleles. HLA typing was unavailable for some donors at each locus, so association tests used only the typed subset. CMV serostatus was the only immune exposure information available for the cohort. Compared with equally common non-associated chains, HLA-associated TCR beta chains in a later analysis were more clonally expanded and had lower generation probabilities. The cohort was sequenced for TCR beta chains only, and without alpha or paired-chain data the features that could be detected were limited.

Receptors were amplified or captured by the immunoSEQ multiplex PCR assay. A mixture of 60 forward primers for TCR Vbeta segments and 13 reverse primers for TCR Jbeta segments was used in the multiplex PCR. The CDR3 region of rearranged TCR beta genes was amplified from genomic DNA by a multiplex PCR assay. The Illumina HiSeq System was used to sequence the amplified TCR beta libraries as 87-base-pair reads. The authors' pipeline ran thus. Across the 600 to 700 repertoires, a later analysis counted 80 million or so unique TCR beta chains, roughly 11 million of which were shared by at least two donors. To remove PCR and sequencing errors, raw reads were error-corrected and collapsed into unique sequences using a nearest-neighbor algorithm that merged closely related sequences. Alignment of CDR3 sequences to IMGT reference sequences was used to assign V, D and J gene segments. Each retained sequence needed at least a six-nucleotide match to both a V gene segment and a J gene segment. A rearrangement was called productive if the CDR3 had no stop codons and remained in frame with V and J, and every other rearrangement was called non-productive. CDR3 was defined according to IMGT convention as the region running from the second conserved V-encoded cysteine to the conserved J-encoded phenylalanine. The earlier analysis of a few hundred of the donors excluded any sequence lacking an unambiguous match to a single V gene segment. An earlier analysis of some 610 of the donors called V segments functional above 56.7% productive rearrangements and segregating when the between-donor standard deviation exceeded 5%. A statistical classification framework was built to diagnose cytomegalovirus status from the catalog of TCR beta chain sequences. In a later analysis, V and J genes were assigned by comparing TCR nucleotide sequences against IMGT/GENE-DB human TR gene sequences. In a later analysis, CDR3 sequences and most-parsimonious VDJ recombination scenarios were assigned using the TCRdist pipeline. In a later analysis, each TCR beta chain was defined by its CDR3 amino acid sequence together with its V-gene family, and reads without a unique V-gene family were excluded. In a later analysis, fewer than 650 highly shared, low-generation-probability nucleotide sequences were removed to address suspected cross-contamination and a sequencing artifact. A later analysis calculated a clonal expansion index for each public chain from normalized within-repertoire ranks of inferred template counts. In a later analysis, generation probabilities were computed with a VDJ recombination model fitted to out-of-frame rearrangements, and the resulting probabilities were checked against IGoR. A later analysis scored TCR-TCR, TCR-HLA and TCR-CMV co-occurrence with hypergeometric tests, applying a repertoire-size bias correction to TCR pairs. To estimate false discovery rates, a later analysis permuted the HLA or CMV assignments 20 times. In a later analysis, co-occurring TCRs were grouped with DBSCAN, and TCRdist sequence similarity was added when clustering was performed within HLA-allele-positive subsets. Co-occurrence clustering excluded repertoires with fewer than 30,000 or more than 120,000 public chains, plus five with anomalous nucleotide sharing. TCRdb stores this immuneACCESS table with in-frame sequences only. Part of the clones is absent; in the studies checked, under half of the shortfall reflects unresolved V genes, and no reason is known for the rest. V and J calls and clone size are copied from that table; D and trimming were computed from the DNA. In all, the sample holds 65,000 to 75,000 clones, and 68% of those were seen once. Around 1.9% of the sample belongs to the ten largest clones.

In total, fewer than 750 healthy bone marrow donors made up the cohort. Cohort members were all nominally healthy when sampled, although unrecorded immune exposures were likely present. The donor was CMV seronegative and belonged to the group of under 400 seronegative cohort members. Each donor provided a peripheral blood sample, and peripheral blood mononuclear cells were used for TCR beta sequencing. Genomic DNA was extracted from the blood cell samples with the Qiagen DNeasy Blood Extraction Kit. CDR3 length: 11 amino acids, cysteine to phenylalanine. Just the 33-base CDR3 DNA is kept, in frame starting at base 1. From the germline V gene, CDR1 is MNHNS and CDR2 is SASEGT. The junction shows trimming of 4 bases on V and 2 bases on J, plus 3 bases between the germline ends.

Sample: PBMCs. The sequence was obtained from a woman aged 30 to 39 in good health and CMV-seronegative. The chain links TRBV6-1 with TRBJ2-7, with the D gene uncertain. The CDR3 in this case is CASSGAYEQYF. The sequence in DNA is TGTGCCAGCAGTGGAGCCTACGAGCAGTACTTC.